What follows are 32 T cell receptor beta chains derived from one specimen sequenced in a study of T cell repertoires in cytomegalovirus infection. TCRdb reprocessed the reads with MiXCR, giving one entry per CDR3 protein. The sample consists of roughly 51,000 distinct CDR3 sequences, 15% to 25% of them appearing once. These TCRs are of unknown antigen specificity. The sequenced sample was CD8+ T cells from cultured PBMCs, obtained from culture after CMV antigen stimulation. The receptors derive from a human donor in good health (CMV status not recorded). Some clones in this sample may be carry-over from other donors' samples.

This clonotype was detected many times. V is TRBV27 and J is TRBJ2-1; 9 bases fit TRBD2. Germline CDR1 is MNHEY and CDR2 is SMNVEV (reference sequence). This CDR3 is built from 15 residues. Trimming took 1 base from V and 8 from J; bases not matched to a gene: 6. CDR3 sequence (DNA): TGTGCCAGCAGTTTATACAGCGGGGGGTGGGATGAGCAGTTCTTC. Encoded protein: CASSLYSGGWDEQFF.

J is TRBJ1-3 and V is TRBV7-9; D is perhaps TRBD1 (5 bases). This CDR3 comprises 14 residues. CDR1 is SEHNR and CDR2 is FQNEAQ in the germline V gene (reference sequence). Trimming stripped 5 bases from V and 3 bases from J, with 11 bases between. Written as DNA, the CDR3 is TGTGCCAGCAGCCACGGGGGGATTGGAAACACCATATATTTT. Its protein is CASSHGGIGNTIYF.

This clonotype occurred a few times. The chain is built from TRBV7-2 and TRBJ2-1, with no clear D. Germline CDR1 SGHTA, CDR2 FQGNSA. Trimming removed 1 base at V and 5 bases at J, with 6 bases between. There are 13 residues in the CDR3. DNA for the CDR3: TGTGCCAGCAGCTTAGGTCCAAACAATGAGCAGTTCTTC. Translating it yields CASSLGPNNEQFF.

This clonotype has more than one count but fewer than ten. The CDR3 sequence: CSALTGPAEPQHF. CDR3 sequence (DNA): TGCAGTGCTCTCACAGGTCCGGCAGAGCCCCAGCATTTT. This rearrangement joins TRBV20-1 to TRBJ1-5, with D perhaps matching TRBD1 (5 bases). Germline lookup yields CDR1 DFQATT and CDR2 SNEGSKA (reference sequence). V lost 5 bases, J lost 8 bases, and 16 bases lay in between. The CDR3 length is 13 residues.

This clonotype was seen more than once but under ten times. This sequence joins TRBV7-8 and TRBJ2-1, with 9 bases lining up with TRBD2. The germline gives CDR1 SGHVS, CDR2 FQNEAQ. The CDR3 consists of 16 residues. V lost 5 bases to trimming and J lost 8 bases; unmatched junction nucleotides: 13. The CDR3 DNA follows: TGTGCCAGCAGCCCCAGGAATAGCGGGAGAATCTATGAGCAGTTCTTC. Translating gives CASSPRNSGRIYEQFF.

In its sample, this clonotype was seen a few times. The CDR3 loop reads CASSSITYEQYF. CDR3 nucleotides: TGTGCCAGCAGCTCCATTACCTACGAGCAGTACTTC. The gene calls are TRBV11-2 and TRBJ2-7; D is unresolved. The V end was cut by 4 bases, the J end by 2 bases, with 6 bases between. Germline CDR1 reads SGHAT; CDR2 reads FQNNGV. The CDR3 length is 12 residues.

In its sample, this clonotype was seen many times. The chain combines TRBV7-8 with TRBJ2-3; D gene unclear. From germline, CDR1 is SGHVS and CDR2 FQNEAQ. Trimming left V 5 bases short and J 5 bases short, with 14 bases between. The CDR3 totals 14 residues. For the CDR3, the DNA is TGTGCCAGCAGCCTTGGGGTGGGGAAAGATACGCAGTATTTT. This codes for CASSLGVGKDTQYF.

This clonotype was seen at least ten times. The genes are TRBV7-2 and TRBJ2-7; 8 bases agree with TRBD1. With 3 bases clipped from V and 5 bases from J, the junction kept 6 bases outside the gene matches. This CDR3 spans 14 amino acids. Germline V gene sequence: CDR1 SGHTA, CDR2 FQGNSA. In nucleotides, the CDR3 is TGTGCCAGCAGCTTTTCCGACAGGGGCCACGAGCAGTACTTC. It yields the protein CASSFSDRGHEQYF.

In this sample, this clonotype turned up many times. CDR3 sequence (DNA): TGTGCCAGCAGTCATTCCCAGGCGGATGGCTACACCTTC. Amino acids: CASSHSQADGYTF. This chain links TRBV7-9 with TRBJ1-2; D call uncertain. The CDR3 spans 13 residues. Between the trimmed V and J ends, which lost 6 bases and 6 bases, there was a span of 14 bases. Germline V gene lookup returns CDR1 SEHNR and CDR2 FQNEAQ (reference sequence).

This clonotype was detected a few times. This sequence joins TRBV14 and TRBJ2-5; 9 nucleotides align to TRBD2. CDR1 is SGHDN and CDR2 is FVKESK in the germline V gene. This CDR3 is built from 17 residues. The junction had 11 bases not matched to a gene; V was cut back by 4 bases and J by 2 bases. CDR3 DNA: TGTGCCAGCAGCCCCCGGGTAGCGGGAGTCTATCAAGAGACCCAGTACTTC. This translates into CASSPRVAGVYQETQYF.

The genes are TRBV12-3 or TRBV12-4 and TRBJ2-5, with TRBD1 matching over 10 bases. The junction had 2 bases not matched to a gene; V was cut back by 2 bases and J by 2 bases. The CDR3 extends over 15 amino acids. As DNA, the CDR3 is TGTGCCAGCAGTTTAAGGACAGGGGGGCAAGAGACCCAGTACTTC. Amino acid sequence: CASSLRTGGQETQYF.

The V call is TRBV5-6, the J call TRBJ2-3, with D hard to call. The germline CDR1 and CDR2 sequences are SGHDT and YYEEEE. The CDR3 extends over 12 amino acids. V was clipped by 4 bases and J by 5 bases, with 8 bases between them. In nucleotides, the CDR3 is TGTGCCAGCAGCCAGCCGGTAGATACGCAGTATTTT. As protein: CASSQPVDTQYF.

This chain joins TRBV4-1 and TRBJ1-5; D unresolved. Germline V gives CDR1 MGHRA, CDR2 YSYEKL. Trimming left V 0 bases short and J 4 bases short, with 13 bases between. The CDR3 loop spans 16 amino acids. CDR3 protein: CASSQDQVFLNQPQHF. CDR3 DNA sequence: TGCGCCAGCAGCCAAGATCAGGTGTTCCTTAATCAGCCCCAGCATTTT.

This clonotype has only one observation. V is TRBV5-6 and J is TRBJ2-4; no firm D call. This CDR3 has 13 amino acids. V was clipped by 5 bases and J by 0 bases, with 6 bases between them. Germline loops: CDR1 SGHDT, CDR2 YYEEEE. CDR3 nucleotides: TGTGCCAGCAGTTATCTAGCCAAAAACATTCAGTACTTC. It yields the protein CASSYLAKNIQYF.

This clonotype was seen only a few times. The chain combines TRBV24-1 with TRBJ2-7; the D gene is possibly TRBD2 (6 bases). Trimming left V 5 bases short and J 3 bases short, with 13 bases between. Germline values: CDR1 KGHDR, CDR2 SFDVKD. The CDR3 length is 14 residues. This CDR3 reads CATSGAGPLYEQYF. The CDR3, as DNA: TGTGCCACCAGTGGGGCGGGACCGCTCTACGAGCAGTACTTC.

This clonotype was recorded a few times. The J gene is TRBJ1-2, the V gene TRBV6-2 or TRBV6-3; a possible D gene is TRBD1 (6 bases). CDR1 MNHEY and CDR2 SVGEGT come from the germline V gene. Trimming took 7 bases from V and 10 from J, leaving 28 bases between them. The CDR3 sequence is 16 residues long. The CDR3 here is CASNERARWDTLNYTF. The CDR3 DNA reads as TGTGCCAGCAACGAAAGGGCGAGATGGGACACCCTAAACTACACCTTC.

This clonotype was seen repeatedly, ten times or more. The chain recombines TRBV9 with TRBJ2-1; 7 bases align to TRBD2. The CDR3 covers 17 residues. CDR1 is SGDLS and CDR2 is YYNGEE in the germline V gene. V lost 0 bases to trimming and J lost 3 bases; unmatched junction nucleotides: 9. The DNA for the CDR3 is TGTGCCAGCAGCGTAGCTATGGGGGGGACCTACTACAATGAGCAGTTCTTC. This encodes CASSVAMGGTYYNEQFF. Drawing the rest from reference TRBV9 and TRBJ2-1, the complete variable domain is DSGVTQTPKHLITATGQRVTLRCSPRSGDLSVYWYQQSLDQGLQFLIQYYNGEERAKGNILERFSAQQFPDLHSELNLSSLELGDSALYFCASSVAMGGTYYNEQFFGPGTRLTVL.

In its sample, this clonotype was seen a few times. The chain is built from TRBV27 and TRBJ2-6; D gene ambiguous. This CDR3 has 14 amino acids. V was trimmed by 3 bases and J by 0 bases, leaving 3 bases between them. The germline V gene has CDR1 MNHEY and CDR2 SMNVEV (reference sequence). Written as DNA, the CDR3 is TGTGCCAGCAGTTTCGGCTCTGGGGCCAACGTCCTGACTTTC. Its protein is CASSFGSGANVLTF.

The chain links TRBV6-2 or TRBV6-3 to TRBJ2-1, with D uncertain. The V gene's germline CDR1 is MNHEY and CDR2 SVGEGT. The V and J ends lost 8 bases and 7 bases respectively, with 6 bases between them. This CDR3 comprises 10 residues. Written as DNA, the CDR3 is TGTGCCAGCTTAAGGAATGAGCAGTTCTTC. It is translated as CASLRNEQFF.

This clonotype was recorded many times. The chain is built from TRBV6-6 and TRBJ1-4; a weak D match, TRBD1 (6 bases). Germline CDR1 MNHNY, CDR2 SVGAGI (reference sequence). CDR3 length: 14 amino acids. V lost 8 bases to trimming and J lost 7 bases, with 17 bases between them. CDR3 coding DNA: TGTGCCAGCCGTCTTCCGGGCAGGGGTGAAAAACTGTTTTTT. It translates to CASRLPGRGEKLFF.

V and J are TRBV12-3 or TRBV12-4 and TRBJ2-5; D possibly corresponds to TRBD1 (6 bases). The CDR3 has 15 residues. Trimming took 3 bases from V and 3 from J, leaving 14 bases between them. CDR3 in amino acids: CASSFIGTREETQYF. The CDR3 nucleotides read TGTGCCAGCAGTTTCATAGGGACACGAGAAGAGACCCAGTACTTC.

The rearrangement joins TRBV7-8 to TRBJ1-2; D is possibly TRBD1 (5 bases). V lost 1 base to trimming and J lost 6 bases, with 18 bases between them. The germline CDR1 and CDR2 sequences are SGHVS and FQNEAQ. The CDR3 runs 16 residues. Here the CDR3 reads CASSLVENGREDGYTF. The CDR3 nucleotides read TGTGCCAGCAGCTTAGTCGAAAACGGCAGGGAAGATGGCTACACCTTC.

This clonotype was recorded at least ten times. The chain employs TRBV7-6 and TRBJ2-5; 8 bases agree with TRBD1. CDR3 size: 14 residues. From germline, CDR1 is SGHVS and CDR2 FNYEAQ. The junction had 1 base not matched to a gene; V was cut back by 2 bases and J by 2 bases. The CDR3: CASSLTGGQETQYF. The DNA for the CDR3 is TGTGCCAGCAGCTTAACAGGGGGTCAAGAGACCCAGTACTTC.

This clonotype was picked up a small number of times. The rearrangement links TRBV7-2 to TRBJ2-3; the match to TRBD2 covers 7 bases. V dropped 2 bases and J dropped 2; count of bases not matched to a gene: 4. Germline CDR1 is SGHTA and CDR2 is FQGNSA. The CDR3 runs to 15 residues. The CDR3: CASSLWLAATDTQYF. The CDR3 bases are TGTGCCAGCAGCTTATGGCTAGCGGCCACAGATACGCAGTATTTT.

The rearrangement links TRBV7-9 to TRBJ2-5, with unresolved D. Trimming took off 4 bases at V and 3 bases at J, with 12 bases between the two ends. CDR3 length: 14 residues. Germline values: CDR1 SEHNR, CDR2 FQNEAQ (reference sequence). In nucleotides, the CDR3 is TGTGCCAGCAGCTCCCCCTTAGGGAAAGAGACCCAGTACTTC. This codes for CASSSPLGKETQYF.

The rearrangement links TRBV6-1 to TRBJ2-3; tentatively, D is TRBD2 (6 bases). The CDR3 has 14 residues. CDR1 is MNHNS, CDR2 SASEGT, per germline. The V and J ends lost 11 bases and 6 bases respectively, with 21 bases between them. In nucleotides, the CDR3 is TGTGCCGCACGGGGGACCCTGGGACGGGATACGCAGTATTTT. Protein: CAARGTLGRDTQYF.

The CDR3 DNA reads as TGTGCCAGCAGCCCCCGGGAAGCAGGGCAAGAGACCCAGTACTTC. This codes for CASSPREAGQETQYF. The chain uses TRBV7-9 and TRBJ2-5; possibly TRBD1 or TRBD2 for D (5 bases each). The germline V gene has CDR1 SEHNR and CDR2 FQNEAQ (reference sequence). V was trimmed by 5 bases and J by 2 bases, leaving 15 bases between them. This CDR3 is 15 amino acids long.

The chain joins TRBV10-3 to TRBJ2-3; 10 nucleotides align to TRBD1. With 5 bases clipped from V and 3 bases from J, the junction kept 5 bases outside the gene matches. The CDR3 contains 15 residues. Germline lookup yields CDR1 ENHRY and CDR2 SYGVKD. Here the CDR3 reads CAISTRDRGTDTQYF. The CDR3, as DNA: TGTGCCATCAGTACCCGGGACAGGGGAACAGATACGCAGTATTTT.

This clonotype was counted only a few times. This chain joins TRBV7-8 and TRBJ2-1; TRBD2 aligns across 10 bases. J lost 6 bases, V lost 3 bases, and 14 bases had no gene match. This CDR3 is 18 amino acids long. Germline V lookup: CDR1 SGHVS, CDR2 FQNEAQ. This CDR3 reads CASSFLGLPGTSVNEQFF. CDR3 bases: TGTGCCAGCAGCTTCCTTGGGTTGCCCGGGACTAGCGTCAATGAGCAGTTCTTC.

The CDR3 is CSVRAAGGLRGYEQYF. CDR3 coding DNA: TGCAGCGTGAGGGCGGCGGGGGGGCTTCGGGGATACGAGCAGTACTTC. The chain has TRBV29-1 and TRBJ2-7; 9 bases map to TRBD2. Germline CDR1 SQVTM, CDR2 ANQGSEA. There are 16 residues in the CDR3. The junction had 16 bases not matched to a gene; V was cut back by 6 bases and J by 4 bases.

The chain employs TRBV6-2 or TRBV6-3 and TRBJ2-1; 8 bases line up with TRBD1. Germline V gives CDR1 MNHEY, CDR2 SVGEGT. The CDR3 has 13 residues. Trimming cost V 4 bases and J 6 bases; bases outside gene matches: 2. CDR3 sequence: CASSFDRGNEQFF. CDR3 DNA sequence: TGTGCCAGCAGTTTCGACAGGGGCAATGAGCAGTTCTTC.

The chain uses TRBV11-2 and TRBJ2-3; D unclear. The ends were cut back, 0 bases at V and 5 bases at J, with 12 bases in the middle. The CDR3 has 15 residues. Per the germline V gene, CDR1 is SGHAT and CDR2 is FQNNGV. Here the CDR3 DNA reads TGTGCCAGCAGCTTAGAATACTACAGTGGAGATACGCAGTATTTT. The encoded protein is CASSLEYYSGDTQYF.